This T cell receptor (beta chain) was obtained from a study of T cells in Graves' hyperthyroidism and ophthalmopathy. Trimming cost V 6 bases and J 8 bases, with 18 bases left between them. The CDR3 runs 14 residues. RNA transcripts yielded amplified TCR beta CDR3 regions. The HTBI primer set served for first-round RT-PCR of the TCR CDR3. MiXCR was run by TCRdb on the multiplex PCR reads, yielding one entry per CDR3 protein. The repertoire holds 250,000 or so distinct CDR3 sequences, with roughly 15% as singletons. This clonotype was seen at least ten times. Its antigen remains unidentified. Study-level points and caveats: Expanded thyroid clonotypes (above 0.001) were mostly also found in blood. Separating ophthalmopathy from stable hyperthyroidism was achieved by a 13 V-J model.

The J gene is TRBJ2-3, the V gene TRBV12-3 or TRBV12-4; either TRBD1 or TRBD2 may supply D (5 bases each). This clonotype was sampled from a woman aged 45-60 years with Graves' hyperthyroidism that later progressed to Graves' ophthalmopathy. Material for sequencing was blood. The CDR3 region has the DNA TGTGCCAGCAGGGGACGGACTGCTCTGGGTACGCAGTATTTT. Translating it yields CASRGRTALGTQYF.